What follows describes a single T cell receptor (beta chain). The CDR3 is 14 amino acids. Germline lookup yields CDR1 SGDLS and CDR2 YYNGEE. J lost 9 bases, V lost 4 bases, and 9 bases had no gene match. Amplified material comprised TCR beta CDR3 regions derived from RNA transcripts. HTBI primers were employed in first-round RT-PCR, then a second-round multiplex PCR followed. TCRdb independently ran MiXCR on the multiplex PCR reads; one entry per CDR3 protein. The sample shows 560,000 or so distinct CDR3 sequences, less than 45% of them seen only once. The sample originates from a study of Graves' ophthalmopathy and Graves' hyperthyroidism. Newly diagnosed, the hyperthyroidism patients had under 2 months' duration and were aged 18 to 65. Diagnoses were established from clinical symptoms, serum thyroxine, TRAb, thyroid ultrasound and orbital computed tomography.

This rearrangement joins TRBV9 to TRBJ1-1, with 10 bases aligning to TRBD1. Material for sequencing was peripheral blood or thyroid tissue (not recorded which). This clonotype originated in an adult man with Graves' hyperthyroidism. The DNA of the CDR3 is TGTGCCAGCAGCCAGGGAGGGGGACAGGGGCAAGCTTTCTTT. Protein: CASSQGGGQGQAFF. Filled out from reference TRBV9 and TRBJ1-1, the complete variable domain reads DSGVTQTPKHLITATGQRVTLRCSPRSGDLSVYWYQQSLDQGLQFLIQYYNGEERAKGNILERFSAQQFPDLHSELNLSSLELGDSALYFCASSQGGGQGQAFFGQGTRLTVV.